The rows below give T cell receptor beta chains drawn from one sample of a study of blood T cell repertoires in COVID-19. Method: immunoSEQ multiplex PCR; TCRdb's copy keeps in-frame clones and lacks some. The sample lists fewer than 250,000 clones; about 80% were seen once. Sample: peripheral blood. These receptors were obtained from a man aged 55 to 70 with acute or convalescent COVID-19. Both conserved end residues are part of each CDR3. D genes are given only for firm matches. The listing skips clone size in some rows; elsewhere it reads once, few, many or a size class.

D gene: -; V gene: TRBV5-1; clone size: -; J gene: TRBJ1-1; CDR3 protein: CANLRRGTEAFF; CDR3 DNA: TGCGCCAACCTTCGCAGGGGCACTGAAGCTTTCTTT
D gene: -; V gene: TRBV28; clone size: few; J gene: TRBJ1-4; CDR3 protein: CASSLGGQRSEKLFF; CDR3 DNA: TGTGCCAGCAGTTTAGGGGGCCAGAGAAGTGAAAAACTGTTTTTT
D gene: -; V gene: TRBV5-8; clone size: -; J gene: TRBJ1-5; CDR3 protein: CASSLVSGQPQHF; CDR3 DNA: TGTGCCAGCAGCTTGGTTAGTGGTCAGCCCCAGCATTTT
D gene: -; V gene: TRBV7-4; clone size: -; J gene: TRBJ1-3; CDR3 protein: CASSLEPLPGSRQGNTIYF; CDR3 DNA: TGTGCCAGCAGCTTAGAGCCCCTCCCGGGGTCTCGGCAAGGAAACACCATATATTTT
D gene: TRBD1; V gene: TRBV5-1; clone size: -; J gene: TRBJ2-2; CDR3 protein: CASSLGQGNTGELFF; CDR3 DNA: TGCGCCAGCAGCCTCGGACAGGGGAACACCGGGGAGCTGTTTTTT
D gene: TRBD1; V gene: TRBV2; clone size: -; J gene: TRBJ1-2; CDR3 protein: CASMTGEDGYTF; CDR3 DNA: TGTGCCAGCATGACAGGGGAGGATGGCTACACCTTC
D gene: -; V gene: TRBV9; clone size: -; J gene: TRBJ1-2; CDR3 protein: CASSPTQTGYDGYTF; CDR3 DNA: TGTGCCAGCAGCCCCACTCAGACAGGATATGATGGCTACACCTTC
D gene: -; V gene: TRBV6-5; clone size: -; J gene: TRBJ1-6; CDR3 protein: CASSYEGNSPLHF; CDR3 DNA: TGTGCCAGCAGTTACGAGGGCAATTCACCCCTCCACTTT
D gene: -; V gene: TRBV9; clone size: -; J gene: TRBJ2-2; CDR3 protein: CASSVGGAPNTGELFF; CDR3 DNA: TGTGCCAGCAGCGTGGGTGGGGCCCCGAACACCGGGGAGCTGTTTTTT
D gene: TRBD1; V gene: TRBV5-1; clone size: -; J gene: TRBJ2-7; CDR3 protein: CASSGDSGTYEQYF; CDR3 DNA: TGCGCCAGCAGCGGGGACAGTGGAACCTACGAGCAGTACTTC
D gene: -; V gene: TRBV21-1; clone size: few; J gene: TRBJ2-1; CDR3 protein: CASSLEDFHETYNEQFF; CDR3 DNA: TGTGCCAGCAGCCTTGAGGACTTCCACGAAACCTACAATGAGCAGTTCTTC
D gene: TRBD2; V gene: TRBV3-1/TRBV3-2; clone size: -; J gene: TRBJ2-7; CDR3 protein: CASSQGGGAYEQYF; CDR3 DNA: TGTGCCAGCAGCCAGGGCGGGGGAGCCTACGAGCAGTACTTC
D gene: TRBD2; V gene: TRBV3-1/TRBV3-2; clone size: -; J gene: TRBJ2-3; CDR3 protein: CASSQVAGGNTDTQYF; CDR3 DNA: TGTGCCAGCAGCCAAGTAGCGGGGGGGAACACAGATACGCAGTATTTT
D gene: TRBD1; V gene: TRBV5-4; clone size: few; J gene: TRBJ2-7; CDR3 protein: CASSTGQGAINEQYF; CDR3 DNA: TGTGCCAGCAGCACCGGACAGGGGGCGATTAACGAGCAGTACTTC
D gene: TRBD1; V gene: TRBV10-3; clone size: once; J gene: TRBJ1-2; CDR3 protein: CAIATGNYGYTF; CDR3 DNA: TGTGCCATCGCGACAGGGAACTATGGCTACACCTTC
D gene: -; V gene: TRBV7-2; clone size: -; J gene: TRBJ1-2; CDR3 protein: CASSEAPDYGYTF; CDR3 DNA: TGTGCCAGCAGCGAAGCCCCCGATTATGGCTACACCTTC
D gene: -; V gene: TRBV10-3; clone size: -; J gene: TRBJ1-5; CDR3 protein: CAISQGPSDQPQHF; CDR3 DNA: TGTGCCATCAGTCAGGGGCCGAGCGATCAGCCCCAGCATTTT
D gene: -; V gene: TRBV4-1; clone size: -; J gene: TRBJ1-6; CDR3 protein: CASSQELTGGTSPLHF; CDR3 DNA: TGCGCCAGCAGCCAAGAATTGACCGGGGGGACTTCACCCCTCCACTTT
D gene: TRBD1; V gene: TRBV5-4; clone size: -; J gene: TRBJ1-1; CDR3 protein: CASSPRDRGRTEAFF; CDR3 DNA: TGTGCCAGCAGCCCTCGGGACAGGGGGCGGACTGAAGCTTTCTTT
D gene: -; V gene: TRBV7-2; clone size: many; J gene: TRBJ2-1; CDR3 protein: CASSLDFRAGSNEQFF; CDR3 DNA: TGTGCCAGCAGCTTAGATTTTAGGGCGGGGTCGAATGAGCAGTTCTTC
D gene: -; V gene: TRBV7-8; clone size: -; J gene: TRBJ2-7; CDR3 protein: CASSLTQGLEQYF; CDR3 DNA: TGTGCCAGCAGCTTAACCCAGGGTTTAGAGCAGTACTTC
D gene: TRBD1; V gene: TRBV5-1; clone size: -; J gene: TRBJ2-5; CDR3 protein: CASGRTGATEETQYF; CDR3 DNA: TGCGCCAGCGGCCGGACAGGGGCCACGGAAGAGACCCAGTACTTC
D gene: TRBD2; V gene: TRBV4-2; clone size: -; J gene: TRBJ2-5; CDR3 protein: CASSQSGATSSQYF; CDR3 DNA: TGTGCCAGCAGCCAAAGTGGAGCGACTAGCTCCCAGTACTTC
D gene: -; V gene: TRBV4-3; clone size: many; J gene: TRBJ1-1; CDR3 protein: CASSRERGINTEAFF; CDR3 DNA: TGCGCCAGCAGCCGAGAAAGGGGGATAAACACTGAAGCTTTCTTT
D gene: -; V gene: TRBV27; clone size: few; J gene: TRBJ1-1; CDR3 protein: CASSFGARGTEAFF; CDR3 DNA: TGTGCCAGCAGTTTTGGAGCGCGGGGCACTGAAGCTTTCTTT
D gene: -; V gene: TRBV6-1; clone size: -; J gene: TRBJ1-4; CDR3 protein: CASREGQAINEKLFF; CDR3 DNA: TGTGCCAGCAGGGAAGGGCAGGCAATAAATGAAAAACTGTTTTTT
D gene: -; V gene: TRBV29-1; clone size: -; J gene: TRBJ2-3; CDR3 protein: CSVLEGGDTQYF; CDR3 DNA: TGCAGCGTTTTAGAGGGAGGAGATACGCAGTATTTT
D gene: TRBD1; V gene: TRBV6-2/TRBV6-3; clone size: -; J gene: TRBJ1-5; CDR3 protein: CASSYLQGNGGNQPQHF; CDR3 DNA: TGTGCCAGCAGTTACTTACAGGGGAACGGGGGCAATCAGCCCCAGCATTTT
D gene: -; V gene: TRBV6-5; clone size: -; J gene: TRBJ1-2; CDR3 protein: CASRRTELFYGYTF; CDR3 DNA: TGTGCCAGCAGAAGGACAGAATTATTCTATGGCTACACCTTC
D gene: -; V gene: TRBV6-6; clone size: few; J gene: TRBJ1-1; CDR3 protein: CASSRDSRGTEAFF; CDR3 DNA: TGTGCCAGCAGTCGGGACTCCAGGGGCACTGAAGCTTTCTTT
D gene: TRBD2; V gene: TRBV25-1; clone size: few; J gene: TRBJ2-2; CDR3 protein: CASSERRAGVTGELFF; CDR3 DNA: TGTGCCAGCAGTGAAAGGAGGGCGGGGGTGACCGGGGAGCTGTTTTTT
D gene: TRBD1; V gene: TRBV10-3; clone size: -; J gene: TRBJ1-1; CDR3 protein: CAISGGTGTEAFF; CDR3 DNA: TGTGCCATCAGTGGGGGGACAGGGACTGAAGCTTTCTTT
D gene: TRBD2; V gene: TRBV7-3; clone size: -; J gene: TRBJ2-5; CDR3 protein: CASSPGGGLKETQYF; CDR3 DNA: TGTGCCAGCAGCCCCGGCGGGGGGCTAAAAGAGACCCAGTACTTC
D gene: -; V gene: TRBV15; clone size: -; J gene: TRBJ1-5; CDR3 protein: CATSSLRGGGQPQHF; CDR3 DNA: TGTGCCACCAGCAGCCTCCGAGGCGGGGGCCAGCCCCAGCATTTT
D gene: -; V gene: TRBV29-1; clone size: -; J gene: TRBJ2-1; CDR3 protein: CSVARNNEQFF; CDR3 DNA: TGCAGCGTTGCCAGGAACAATGAGCAGTTCTTC
D gene: TRBD1; V gene: TRBV2; clone size: -; J gene: TRBJ2-1; CDR3 protein: CASSGQGSRTTYNEQFF; CDR3 DNA: TGTGCCAGCAGCGGACAGGGGTCAAGAACTACCTACAATGAGCAGTTCTTC
D gene: -; V gene: TRBV5-1; clone size: -; J gene: TRBJ2-1; CDR3 protein: CASSLQGGGYNEQFF; CDR3 DNA: TGCGCCAGCAGCTTGCAGGGGGGTGGCTACAATGAGCAGTTCTTC
D gene: TRBD2; V gene: TRBV10-2; clone size: -; J gene: TRBJ2-5; CDR3 protein: CASSVVSLAGRKVWETQYF; CDR3 DNA: TGCGCCAGCAGTGTTGTTTCACTAGCGGGGCGTAAGGTCTGGGAGACCCAGTACTTC
D gene: TRBD1; V gene: TRBV30; clone size: -; J gene: TRBJ1-1; CDR3 protein: CALSRDRGIEGTEAFF; CDR3 DNA: TGTGCCTTGAGCCGGGACAGGGGGATAGAGGGCACTGAAGCTTTCTTT
D gene: -; V gene: TRBV6-4; clone size: -; J gene: TRBJ1-1; CDR3 protein: CASSEALNTEAFF; CDR3 DNA: TGTGCCAGCAGTGAGGCCCTGAACACTGAAGCTTTCTTT
D gene: TRBD2; V gene: TRBV2; clone size: -; J gene: TRBJ2-1; CDR3 protein: CASSESVASGRARNEQFF; CDR3 DNA: TGTGCCAGCAGTGAATCTGTGGCTAGCGGGAGGGCCCGGAATGAGCAGTTCTTC
D gene: -; V gene: TRBV6-4; clone size: once; J gene: TRBJ2-3; CDR3 protein: CASSAGTGTDTQYF; CDR3 DNA: TGTGCCAGCAGTGCAGGGACTGGCACAGATACGCAGTATTTT
D gene: TRBD2; V gene: TRBV20-1; clone size: -; J gene: TRBJ2-1; CDR3 protein: CSARERGSSYNEQFF; CDR3 DNA: TGCAGTGCTCGTGAGCGGGGGAGCTCCTACAATGAGCAGTTCTTC
D gene: TRBD1; V gene: TRBV6-5; clone size: -; J gene: TRBJ1-1; CDR3 protein: CASNLDRGRVEAFF; CDR3 DNA: TGTGCCAGCAACCTCGACAGGGGCCGAGTTGAAGCTTTCTTT
D gene: TRBD1; V gene: TRBV10-1; clone size: -; J gene: TRBJ1-1; CDR3 protein: CASSMKGTGITEAFF; CDR3 DNA: TGCGCCAGCAGCATGAAGGGGACAGGGATCACTGAAGCTTTCTTT
D gene: TRBD1; V gene: TRBV24-1; clone size: -; J gene: TRBJ1-5; CDR3 protein: CATSDPGTGNQPQHF; CDR3 DNA: TGTGCCACCAGTGACCCCGGGACAGGGAATCAGCCCCAGCATTTT
D gene: -; V gene: TRBV25-1; clone size: -; J gene: TRBJ1-6; CDR3 protein: CASSFHRANSPLHF; CDR3 DNA: TGTGCCAGCAGTTTCCACAGGGCCAATTCACCCCTCCACTTT
D gene: -; V gene: TRBV5-1; clone size: -; J gene: TRBJ1-4; CDR3 protein: CASSRGTNEKLFF; CDR3 DNA: TGCGCCAGCAGCAGGGGGACTAATGAAAAACTGTTTTTT
D gene: TRBD2; V gene: TRBV6-5; clone size: -; J gene: TRBJ2-7; CDR3 protein: CASSPRLAGAHEQYF; CDR3 DNA: TGTGCCAGCAGCCCAAGACTAGCGGGAGCCCACGAGCAGTACTTC
D gene: -; V gene: TRBV6-2/TRBV6-3; clone size: -; J gene: TRBJ1-6; CDR3 protein: CASSYSTDNSPLHF; CDR3 DNA: TGTGCCAGCAGTTACTCGACAGATAATTCACCCCTCCACTTT
D gene: TRBD1; V gene: TRBV5-1; clone size: -; J gene: TRBJ2-1; CDR3 protein: CASSLDRGYEQFF; CDR3 DNA: TGCGCCAGCAGCTTGGACAGGGGATATGAGCAGTTCTTC
D gene: -; V gene: TRBV6-2/TRBV6-3; clone size: -; J gene: TRBJ2-4; CDR3 protein: CASSPETLAKNIQYF; CDR3 DNA: TGTGCCAGCAGCCCTGAGACACTGGCCAAAAACATTCAGTACTTC
D gene: -; V gene: TRBV7-7; clone size: -; J gene: TRBJ1-4; CDR3 protein: CASSSSMGEINEKLFF; CDR3 DNA: TGTGCCAGCAGCTCTTCAATGGGAGAGATTAATGAAAAACTGTTTTTT